This T cell receptor beta chain appears in the sequencing data of a study of cytomegalovirus exposure and HLA in healthy donors. The PCR ran on 60 Vbeta and 13 Jbeta primers. Measured with immunoSEQ multiplex PCR; TCRdb has only the in-frame clones, and not every one. The data show about 150,000 clones, roughly 10% seen once. At the time of sampling, donors were nominally healthy, though unrecorded immune exposures were likely. Study-level points and caveats: Researchers reported in a later analysis that a missense DCLRE1C variant was tied to TCR beta V- and J-gene trimming. The classifier, whose performance was assessed in both the original and validation cohorts, reportedly diagnosed cytomegalovirus status with high specificity and sensitivity. Earlier findings revealed that most TCR beta V segments proved productive either about 90% or about 30% of the time.

In regard to this clone: Antigen unknown.

In germline, CDR1 is SNHLY, CDR2 FYNNEI. Trimming stripped 9 bases from V and 3 bases from J, with 23 bases between. The CDR3 runs to 16 residues. The V and J genes are TRBV2 and TRBJ1-1, with D possibly being TRBD1 (6 bases). Sequenced material: PBMCs. The TCR sequence derives from a man aged 50 to 60 in good health and CMV-seronegative. The CDR3 loop reads CASSRGGGRSDTEAFF. CDR3 DNA: TGTGCCAGTTCCCGTGGGGGGGGCAGATCGGACACTGAAGCTTTCTTT.